The rows below give T cell receptor beta chains drawn from one sample of a study of shared clonotypes between healthy human individuals. Produced via immunoSEQ multiplex PCR; TCRdb's table is partial and in-frame only. The sample lists some 1,400,000 clones, over 95% occurring once. The sequenced material came from naive CD4+ T cells sorted from blood. The origin of the receptors is a man aged 25-45 years in good health. Each CDR3 is given with its conserved first and last residue. Each record gives: V gene, J gene, D gene, CDR3 DNA, CDR3 protein. A D gene is named only where the DNA matches it firmly.

TRBV28	TRBJ2-7	NA	TGTGCCAGCAGTTCCCTGGCAGGGAAAAACGAGCAGTACTTC	CASSSLAGKNEQYF
TRBV19	TRBJ2-7	TRBD2	TGTGCCAGTAGGGTGACTAGCGGCACCTACGAGCAGTACTTC	CASRVTSGTYEQYF
TRBV19	TRBJ1-2	NA	TGTGCCAGCAGTAAGACAGCAGCAACTAACTATGGCTACACCTTC	CASSKTAATNYGYTF
TRBV11-3	TRBJ2-2	TRBD2	TGTGCCAGCACCACCCTACTTAGCGGGAGGGGGACCGGGGAGCTGTTTTTT	CASTTLLSGRGTGELFF
TRBV29-1	TRBJ1-5	NA	TGCAGCGTACGTGACAATCAGCCCCAGCATTTT	CSVRDNQPQHF
TRBV7-9	TRBJ2-7	TRBD2	TGTGCCACCGAGAAGGCTAGCGGCCCCTACGAGCAGTACTTC	CATEKASGPYEQYF
TRBV5-1	TRBJ2-7	NA	TGCGCCAGCAGCTCGTCCTACTACGAGCAGTACTTC	CASSSSYYEQYF
TRBV5-1	TRBJ2-5	TRBD2	TGCGCCAGCAGCTTGGTGGGCGGGAGGGAGGAGACCCAGTACTTC	CASSLVGGREETQYF
TRBV6-1	TRBJ2-7	NA	TGTGCCAGCAGTGAGGAGGCGACAGTCTACGAGCAGTACTTC	CASSEEATVYEQYF
TRBV2	TRBJ2-1	NA	TGTGCCAGCAGTACCGACTACAATGAGCAGTTCTTC	CASSTDYNEQFF
TRBV7-8	TRBJ2-7	NA	TGTGCCAGCAGCCTAGCTGGCAGAGGGTACGAGCAGTACTTC	CASSLAGRGYEQYF
TRBV28	TRBJ2-7	NA	TGTGCCAGCGTCCCCCTTCGCCACTACGAGCAGTACTTC	CASVPLRHYEQYF
TRBV5-5	TRBJ2-7	NA	TGTGCCAGCAGCTTGGCCTTGGATTTGTCCGAGCAGTACTTC	CASSLALDLSEQYF
TRBV29-1	TRBJ2-1	NA	TGCAGCGTGGTAGGAAGACTCTCCTACAATGAGCAGTTCTTC	CSVVGRLSYNEQFF
TRBV10-3	TRBJ2-1	TRBD2	TGTGCCATCACCCCCTCGGGACTAGCAAATGAGCAGTTCTTC	CAITPSGLANEQFF
TRBV7-9	TRBJ2-4	NA	TGTGCCAGCAGCAAGATGGAGGGATTCGTAAACATTCAGTACTTC	CASSKMEGFVNIQYF